These T cell receptor beta chains were read from a single sample in a study of early T cells in non-severe SARS-CoV-2 infection. TCRdb re-called the 5' RACE reads with MiXCR, one entry per CDR3 protein. The table lists more than 25,000 distinct CDR3 sequences, 5.4% of them singletons. Sequenced material: whole blood. The source is an adult who was a healthcare worker with PCR-confirmed SARS-CoV-2 infection or an uninfected control (not recorded which). Each CDR3 is given with its conserved first and last residue. A D gene is named only where the DNA matches it firmly. Clone size is stated in some rows and not others, as once, few, many or a class when expanded.

V gene | clone size | D gene | CDR3 protein
TRBV5-5 | many | TRBD2 | CASTPTGTSGGYQETQYF
TRBV9 | many | - | CASSVNSNEKLFF
TRBV30 | medium-sized | - | CAWRKGGELFF
TRBV5-1 | many | TRBD1 | CASSGQGDYGYTF
TRBV18 | few | - | CASSPPSVNTGELFF
TRBV5-1 | - | - | CASRGPGMNTEAFF
TRBV7-2 | medium-sized | - | CASSSTGSSNQPQHF
TRBV20-1 | - | TRBD1 | CSAPQVGQGKGTEAFF
TRBV2 | many | - | CASSGYEQYF
TRBV6-6 | few | - | CASSYSRSTDTQYF
TRBV5-1 | many | - | CASSFEGQGGSDTQYF
TRBV6-5 | few | - | CASSYRDLDTQYF
TRBV5-8 | many | - | CASSPWSGLHGTEAFF
TRBV29-1 | many | - | CSVMDGGTFYGYTF
TRBV11-2 | many | TRBD2 | CASSLDRFSGRYETQYF
TRBV5-1 | few | - | CASSLEQRSPRDTQYF
TRBV7-2 | many | - | CASSLVPGHEQYF
TRBV5-1 | few | TRBD1 | CASSSYRDRGHNEQFF
TRBV7-2 | many | - | CASSARGGAFPLGYYEQYF
TRBV6-5 | many | TRBD1 | CASTKRTGKFYGYTF
TRBV6-2/TRBV6-3 | - | TRBD1 | CASRRTGDRQPQHF
TRBV7-8 | many | TRBD2 | CASSLRTSRPSTDTQYF
TRBV12-3/TRBV12-4 | few | TRBD1 | CASRVDRDRFAEAFF
TRBV28 | many | - | CASSFSPGATNEKLFF
TRBV7-9 | - | - | CASNSRSENSPLHF
TRBV12-3/TRBV12-4 | - | - | CASSLVGAYTEAFF
TRBV7-2 | many | TRBD1 | CASSPRTGGWEETQYF